The 9 T cell receptor beta chains presented below share a single source sample, sequenced in a study of blood T cell repertoires in COVID-19. Sequencing used immunoSEQ multiplex PCR; TCRdb keeps in-frame clones, though not all of them. The sample carries 500,000 to 600,000 clones, 70% to 90% recorded once. Sequenced: peripheral blood. Receptor source: a woman between 50 and 59 years old with COVID-19, enrolled during active disease.

The rearrangement links TRBV30 to TRBJ2-7; 7 nucleotides line up with TRBD1. The CDR3 consists of 13 residues. Germline V CDR1 and CDR2: GTSNPN, SVGIG (reference sequence). V trimming: 4 bases; J trimming: 2 bases; junction bases outside the gene matches: 5. The CDR3 sequence is CAWTQGRTYEQYF. CDR3 DNA: TGTGCCTGGACACAGGGGCGCACCTACGAGCAGTACTTC.

The rearrangement joins TRBV19 to TRBJ2-2; 7 bases line up with TRBD2. Trimming cost V 5 bases and J 5 bases; bases outside gene matches: 11. The germline V gene encodes CDR1 LNHDA and CDR2 SQIVND (reference sequence). CDR3 length equals 16 residues. CDR3: CASSLARTRVTGELFF. The CDR3 DNA sequence: TGTGCCAGTAGTCTAGCGAGGACTAGAGTTACCGGGGAGCTGTTTTTT. The full variable domain, rest sourced from reference TRBV19 and TRBJ2-2, is DGGITQSPKYLFRKEGQNVTLSCEQNLNHDAMYWYRQDPGQGLRLIYYSQIVNDFQKGDIAEGYSVSREKKESFPLTVTSAQKNPTAFYLCASSLARTRVTGELFFGEGSRLTVL.

The chain couples TRBV28 to TRBJ2-1, with 9 bases identical to TRBD2. CDR1 is MDHEN and CDR2 is SYDVKM in the germline V gene. This CDR3 contains 15 residues. Trimming at V came to 3 bases and at J to 4 bases, leaving 4 bases not matched to a gene. As DNA, the CDR3 is TGTGCCAGCAGTTTCCCGGGACTAGCTTACAATGAGCAGTTCTTC. Protein product: CASSFPGLAYNEQFF.

This clone came up a few times. V gene TRBV12-3 or TRBV12-4 combines with J gene TRBJ1-5, with D perhaps matching TRBD1 (6 bases). Trimming removed 7 bases at V and 8 bases at J, with 15 bases between. This CDR3 contains 13 residues. CDR3 DNA: TGTGCCAGCAACCACAGGGTCACAGAGCCCCAGCATTTT. The encoded protein is CASNHRVTEPQHF.

The J gene is TRBJ1-5, the V gene TRBV13, with 8 bases lining up with TRBD1. Germline trimming cut 0 bases from V and 4 bases from J; bases unmatched to any gene: 2. The CDR3 has 15 amino acids. The V gene's germline CDR1 is PRHDT and CDR2 FYEKMQ (reference sequence). The CDR3 DNA reads as TGTGCCAGCAGCTTAGGTGGGACAGGTAATCAGCCCCAGCATTTT. Its protein product is CASSLGGTGNQPQHF.

V gene TRBV9 combines with J gene TRBJ1-1; 8 bases agree with TRBD1. V shed 4 bases, J shed 6 bases, and the junction held 5 bases outside the gene matches. This CDR3 comprises 13 residues. Looked up from germline, CDR1 is SGDLS and CDR2 is YYNGEE. The chain's CDR3 is CASSSGTGPEAFF. CDR3 nucleotide sequence: TGTGCCAGCAGCTCCGGGACAGGCCCTGAAGCTTTCTTT. Variable domain in full (rest from reference TRBV9 and TRBJ1-1): DSGVTQTPKHLITATGQRVTLRCSPRSGDLSVYWYQQSLDQGLQFLIQYYNGEERAKGNILERFSAQQFPDLHSELNLSSLELGDSALYFCASSSGTGPEAFFGQGTRLTVV.

The chain combines TRBV9 with TRBJ1-1; maybe TRBD1 (5 bases). Trimming removed 0 bases at V and 6 bases at J, with 12 bases between. Germline V CDR1 and CDR2: SGDLS, YYNGEE. CDR3 length: 14 residues. In DNA, the CDR3 is TGTGCCAGCAGCGTAGGTGAGGGGAGGGCTGAAGCTTTCTTT. Protein product: CASSVGEGRAEAFF.

The J gene is TRBJ2-7, the V gene TRBV29-1; 10 nucleotides match TRBD1. The CDR3 extends over 14 amino acids. From germline, CDR1 is SQVTM and CDR2 ANQGSEA. The V gene end was trimmed by 3 bases and the J gene end by 3 bases; junction bases not matched to a gene: 5. CDR3 nucleotides: TGCAGCGTTGAGCCCGGGACAGGGGACTACGAGCAGTACTTC. The encoded protein is CSVEPGTGDYEQYF.

The chain couples TRBV6-5 to TRBJ2-2; 9 bases agree with TRBD1. CDR1 and CDR2 from the germline V gene are MNHEY and SVGAGI. CDR3 length equals 15 residues. The V gene end was trimmed by 5 bases and the J gene end by 5 bases; junction bases not matched to a gene: 6. The CDR3 here is CASSLWDRETGELFF. For the CDR3, the DNA is TGTGCCAGCAGTCTATGGGACAGGGAGACCGGGGAGCTGTTTTTT.